This T cell receptor (beta chain) was obtained from a study of shared clonotypes between healthy human individuals. Trimming removed 10 bases from V and 5 bases from J; junction bases left unmatched: 9. This CDR3 contains 15 residues. Germline-derived CDR1 and CDR2 are SNHLY and FYNNEI. The method was immunoSEQ multiplex PCR; TCRdb's version includes in-frame clones alone and lacks a portion of them. The repertoire includes some 1,900,000 clones, approximately 94% of them detected once, and less than 1.5% sits in the top ten. It was CD45RO-negative cells, positively selected for CCR7, that made up naive CD8 cells, with terminally differentiated effector memory CD45RA+ cells excluded.

V gene TRBV2 combines with J gene TRBJ2-6, with 9 bases matching TRBD1. This sequence originates from a young man in good health. The sample consisted of naive CD8+ T cells sorted from blood. Here the CDR3 DNA reads TGTGCCACCGGCACAGGGGGCCGGCGGGCCAACGTCCTGACTTTC. The encoded protein is CATGTGGRRANVLTF.